Below, 15 T cell receptor beta chains from the same sample are listed, as sequenced in a study of OX40 agonist ivuxolimab in advanced cancers. The table came from immunoSEQ multiplex PCR; TCRdb's copy has only in-frame clones and leaves some out. The data hold under 50,000 clones, with around 93% observed a single time. The sequenced sample was CD4+ or CD8+ T cells sorted from blood, obtained in a trial of the OX40 agonist ivuxolimab. The source of these receptors is an adult with an advanced solid tumor such as melanoma, head and neck, liver or kidney cancer.

The chain carries TRBV7-9 and TRBJ1-1; no reliable D call. V lost 6 bases and J lost 3, with 14 bases in between. This CDR3 has 14 amino acids. Germline V gene sequence: CDR1 SEHNR, CDR2 FQNEAQ (reference sequence). CDR3 DNA sequence: TGTGCCAGCAGGGCGGGCCGGATGGACACTGAAGCTTTCTTT. Protein product: CASRAGRMDTEAFF.

On this clone: One end of the junction is discordant with germline, which a read error may explain. The chain recombines TRBV7-7 with TRBJ2-3; 7 positions agree with TRBD2. The CDR3 consists of 15 residues. Germline loops: CDR1 SSHAT, CDR2 FNYEAQ (reference sequence). This chain's CDR3 is CASSSSGGGWDTQYF. The CDR3 bases are TGTGCTAGCAGCTCTAGCGGCGGCGGGTGGGATACGCAGTATTTT.

The chain uses TRBV6-6 and TRBJ1-1; D unclear. CDR1 is MNHNY and CDR2 is SVGAGI in the germline V gene (reference sequence). V lost 8 bases to trimming and J lost 6 bases, with 13 bases between them. The CDR3 totals 12 residues. This CDR3 is CASEPGNAEAFF. The CDR3 DNA follows: TGTGCCAGCGAACCCGGCAACGCTGAAGCTTTCTTT.

This clone was seen just once. The chain recombines TRBV28 with TRBJ1-2; D unresolved. Germline V lookup: CDR1 MDHEN, CDR2 SYDVKM. The CDR3 length is 16 residues. Trimming took off 2 bases at V and 8 bases at J, with 21 bases between the two ends. The CDR3 is CASSLGYGREARGYTF. The CDR3 nucleotides are TGTGCCAGCAGTTTAGGCTATGGAAGGGAGGCTCGCGGCTACACCTTC.

The rearrangement uses TRBV9 and TRBJ2-5; TRBD2 matches 12 bases. The CDR3 sequence is 15 residues long. Germline-derived CDR1 and CDR2 are SGDLS and YYNGEE. V lost 4 bases to trimming and J lost 5 bases; unmatched junction nucleotides: 6. In DNA form, the CDR3 reads TGTGCCAGCAGCTCCGGACTAGCGGGATTTGAGACCCAGTACTTC. Amino acids: CASSSGLAGFETQYF.

The chain joins TRBV6-1 to TRBJ2-3; D perhaps matches TRBD1 (5 bases). The CDR3 sequence is 16 residues long. Trimming took 1 base from V and 0 from J, leaving 11 bases between them. Germline CDR1 and CDR2: MNHNS and SASEGT. CDR3 coding DNA: TGTGCCAGCAGTGAAGGGATAGGGGCTAGCACAGATACGCAGTATTTT. The encoded protein is CASSEGIGASTDTQYF.

The CDR3 spells CASSSDRQVPYEQYF. Here the CDR3 DNA reads TGTGCCAGCAGTTCCGACCGACAGGTCCCCTACGAGCAGTACTTC. The rearrangement joins TRBV28 to TRBJ2-7, with D perhaps matching TRBD1 (6 bases). V lost 4 bases to trimming and J lost 2 bases, with 15 bases between them. This CDR3 has 15 amino acids. From germline, CDR1 is MDHEN and CDR2 SYDVKM.

The chain uses TRBV11-2 and TRBJ2-7; 8 nucleotides match TRBD1. This CDR3 is 15 amino acids long. The V and J ends lost 4 bases and 2 bases, in that order; junction bases with no gene match: 7. Germline assignment: CDR1 SGHAT and CDR2 FQNNGV. The CDR3 is CASSSEWTGTYEQYV. In nucleotides, the CDR3 is TGTGCCAGCAGCTCTGAATGGACAGGGACCTACGAGCAGTACGTC.

This clone was counted once. The chain recombines TRBV7-9 with TRBJ1-4, with a tentative D call TRBD1 (6 bases). V shed 5 bases and J shed 5 bases, with 12 bases lying between them. This CDR3 comprises 14 residues. The germline gives CDR1 SEHNR, CDR2 FQNEAQ (reference sequence). In nucleotides, the CDR3 is TGTGCCAGCAGCGGACGACAGGAGAATGAAAAACTGTTTTTT. Translation: CASSGRQENEKLFF.

This sequence joins TRBV7-6 and TRBJ2-3, with 10 bases fitting TRBD2. V dropped 5 bases and J dropped 4; count of bases not matched to a gene: 12. This CDR3 has 17 residues. Per the germline V gene, CDR1 is SGHVS and CDR2 is FNYEAQ. The CDR3 DNA reads TGTGCCAGCAGCCCCCGGACTAGCGGAGACCTCGCAGATACGCAGTATTTT. This encodes CASSPRTSGDLADTQYF.

This chain connects TRBV13 to TRBJ1-1; TRBD1 is a possible D gene (6 bases). CDR3 length equals 14 residues. Between the trimmed V and J ends, which lost 7 bases and 1 base, there was a span of 13 bases. Germline CDR1 and CDR2: PRHDT and FYEKMQ (reference sequence). The chain's CDR3 is CASTWTVENTEAFF. The CDR3 DNA reads as TGTGCCAGCACCTGGACAGTGGAGAACACTGAAGCTTTCTTT.

This rearrangement joins TRBV5-6 to TRBJ1-2; maybe TRBD1 (5 bases). Trimming pared 0 bases from V and 4 bases from J, leaving 10 bases between. The CDR3 sequence is 14 residues long. The germline CDR1 and CDR2 sequences are SGHDT and YYEEEE. The CDR3 DNA sequence: TGTGCCAGCAGCTTGGGACAGTTTGGCTATGGCTACACCTTC. The encoded protein is CASSLGQFGYGYTF.

The V gene is TRBV14, the J gene TRBJ2-2; D ambiguous. CDR1 and CDR2 from the germline V gene are SGHDN and FVKESK. V gave up 4 bases and J gave up 1 base, with 10 bases separating them. The CDR3 has 15 residues. CDR3 DNA sequence: TGTGCCAGCAGCCTGACGGTCTTGAACACCGGGGAGCTGTTTTTT. Translated: CASSLTVLNTGELFF.

The V call is TRBV19, the J call TRBJ2-5; perhaps TRBD2 as D (6 bases). From germline, CDR1 is LNHDA and CDR2 SQIVND (reference sequence). This CDR3 contains 15 residues. The V gene lost 5 bases and the J gene lost 2 bases, with 15 bases spanning the gap. This chain's CDR3 is CASSSRASEQETQYF. The CDR3 bases are TGTGCCAGTAGTTCCAGGGCTAGCGAGCAAGAGACCCAGTACTTC.

The gene calls are TRBV7-2 and TRBJ2-1; D is unclear. CDR1 is SGHTA, CDR2 FQGNSA, per germline. The CDR3 is made up of 15 amino acids. V was clipped by 5 bases and J by 4 bases, with 15 bases between them. CDR3 nucleotides: TGTGCCAGCAGCCCCCAGGAAAAACCTTACAATGAGCAGTTCTTC. Its protein product is CASSPQEKPYNEQFF.